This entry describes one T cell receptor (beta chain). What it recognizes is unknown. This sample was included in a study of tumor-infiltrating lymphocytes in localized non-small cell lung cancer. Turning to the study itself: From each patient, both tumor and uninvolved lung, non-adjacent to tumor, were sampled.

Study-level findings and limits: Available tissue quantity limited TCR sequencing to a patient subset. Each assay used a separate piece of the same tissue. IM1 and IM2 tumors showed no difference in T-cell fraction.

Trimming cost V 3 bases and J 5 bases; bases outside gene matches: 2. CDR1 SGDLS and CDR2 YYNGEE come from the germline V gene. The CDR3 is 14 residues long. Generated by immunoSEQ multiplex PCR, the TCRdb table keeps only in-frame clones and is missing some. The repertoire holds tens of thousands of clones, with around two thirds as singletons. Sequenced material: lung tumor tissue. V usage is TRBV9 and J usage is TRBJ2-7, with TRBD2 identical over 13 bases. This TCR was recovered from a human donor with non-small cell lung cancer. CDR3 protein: CASSGTSGGNEQYF. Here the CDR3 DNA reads TGTGCCAGCAGCGGGACTAGCGGGGGCAACGAGCAGTACTTC.